The TCR beta chain described here comes from a study of T cells in Graves' hyperthyroidism and ophthalmopathy. Study-level findings and limits: The model forecast ophthalmopathy, anticipating it by a median about six months before onset.

Clinical Activity Scores of at least 3, NOSPECS grades of at least 4 and durations under 3 months characterized ophthalmopathy patients. V lost 8 bases to trimming and J lost 1 base; unmatched junction nucleotides: 5. The CDR3 covers 15 residues. Per germline, CDR1 LGHDT and CDR2 YNNKEL (reference sequence). In this sample, this clonotype turned up a few times. The antigen is unknown. TCR beta CDR3 regions were amplified from RNA transcripts. First-round RT-PCR targeting the TCR CDR3 was performed with the HTBI primer set. TCRdb reprocessed the multiplex PCR reads with MiXCR, giving one entry per CDR3 protein. The table has roughly 600,000 distinct CDR3 sequences, about 14% seen once.

This TCR came from a woman aged 50 to 60 with Graves' ophthalmopathy. The V call is TRBV3-1, the J call TRBJ2-1; TRBD2 agrees at 10 bases. The material sequenced was blood. The CDR3 protein is CASGLAAFSYNEQFF. CDR3 bases: TGTGCCAGCGGACTAGCGGCGTTTTCCTACAATGAGCAGTTCTTC.